The entry that follows covers one TCR beta chain sequence. The antigen remains undetermined. The sample belongs to a study of T cell responses to AZD1222 COVID-19 vaccine. Investigators merged groups given second doses at roughly 4 or roughly 12 weeks. General study points: At 160-218 and 743-854, vaccine-associated CD4 TCRs were dominant, and they spanned spike. Increases in Spike-specific TCR breadth and depth were seen after two AZD1222 doses. Nearly half of unique spike-specific TCRs reportedly avoided B.1.351 and B.1.1.7 mutated regions.

Germline CDR1 is SGHRS and CDR2 is YFSETQ. V was trimmed by 4 bases and J by 1 base, leaving 13 bases between them. The CDR3 runs 15 residues. The assay was immunoSEQ multiplex PCR, and TCRdb's table has in-frame clones only and misses some. Here the sample spans about 160,000 clones, about 92% being singletons. The source material was peripheral blood, sampled 28 days after the second AZD1222 dose. The receptor comes from an adult who received the AZD1222 COVID-19 vaccine. This rearrangement joins TRBV5-1 to TRBJ2-3, with D perhaps matching TRBD1 (6 bases). The CDR3 coding sequence is TGCGCCAGCAGCGCTCAGGGGCCCGGCACAGATACGCAGTATTTT. Translated: CASSAQGPGTDTQYF.